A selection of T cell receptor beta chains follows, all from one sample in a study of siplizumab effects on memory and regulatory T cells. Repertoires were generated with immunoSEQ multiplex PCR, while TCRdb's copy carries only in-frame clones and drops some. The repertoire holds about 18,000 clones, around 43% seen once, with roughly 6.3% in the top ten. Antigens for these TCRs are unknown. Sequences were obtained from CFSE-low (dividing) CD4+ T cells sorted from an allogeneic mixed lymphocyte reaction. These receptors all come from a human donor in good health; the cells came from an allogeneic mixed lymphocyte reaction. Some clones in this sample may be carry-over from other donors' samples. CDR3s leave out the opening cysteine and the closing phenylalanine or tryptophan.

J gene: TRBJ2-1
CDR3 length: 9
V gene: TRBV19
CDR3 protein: ASRSYNEQF

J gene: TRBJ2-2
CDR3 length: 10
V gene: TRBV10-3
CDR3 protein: AIEGGTGELF

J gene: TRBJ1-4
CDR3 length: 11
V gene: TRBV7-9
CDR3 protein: ASSLEGFEKLF

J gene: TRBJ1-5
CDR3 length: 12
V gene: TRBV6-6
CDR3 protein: ASSYSQAGISKH

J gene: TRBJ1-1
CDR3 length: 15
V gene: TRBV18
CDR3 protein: ASSQMISGTGDIQAF

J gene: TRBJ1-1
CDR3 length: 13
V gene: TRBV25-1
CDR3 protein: ASSETPGGYTEAF

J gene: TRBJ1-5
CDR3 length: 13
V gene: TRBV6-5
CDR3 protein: ASTLGNLGNQPQH

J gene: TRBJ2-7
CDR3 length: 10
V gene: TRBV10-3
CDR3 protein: AIRSAHYEQY

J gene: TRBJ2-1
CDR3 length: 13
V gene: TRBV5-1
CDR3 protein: ASSSLAGSYNEQF

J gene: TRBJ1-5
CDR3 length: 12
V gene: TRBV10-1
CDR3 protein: ASSVRRDNQPQH

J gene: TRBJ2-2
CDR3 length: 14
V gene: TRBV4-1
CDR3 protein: ASSQLGLAGPGELF

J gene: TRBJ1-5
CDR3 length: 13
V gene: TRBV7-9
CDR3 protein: ASSQSGGGIQPQH

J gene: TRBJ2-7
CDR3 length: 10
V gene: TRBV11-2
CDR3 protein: ASSFGYGEQY

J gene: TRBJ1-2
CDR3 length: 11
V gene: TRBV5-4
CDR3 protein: ASSLMGVLGYT

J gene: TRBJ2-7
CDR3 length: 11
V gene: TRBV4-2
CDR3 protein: ASSPETAAEQY

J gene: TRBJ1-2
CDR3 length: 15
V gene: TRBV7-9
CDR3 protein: ASSLILRQGALYGYT

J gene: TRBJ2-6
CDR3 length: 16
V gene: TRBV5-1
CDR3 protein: ASSNGLAGRSGANVLT

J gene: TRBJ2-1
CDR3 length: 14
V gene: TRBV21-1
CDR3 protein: AISGQAGISYNEQF

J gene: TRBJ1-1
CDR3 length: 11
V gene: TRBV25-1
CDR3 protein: ASRDSLNTEAF

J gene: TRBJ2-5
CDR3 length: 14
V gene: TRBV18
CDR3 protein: ASSQPQGALTETQY

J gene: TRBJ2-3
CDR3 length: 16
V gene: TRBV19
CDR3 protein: ASKGLAGGPKIADTQY

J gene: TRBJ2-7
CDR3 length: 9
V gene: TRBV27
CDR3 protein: ASSLKYEQY

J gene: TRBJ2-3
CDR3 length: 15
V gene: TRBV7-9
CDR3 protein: ASSLGSAGSRTDTQY

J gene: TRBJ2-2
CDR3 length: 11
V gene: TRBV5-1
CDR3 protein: ASSLVPVRELF

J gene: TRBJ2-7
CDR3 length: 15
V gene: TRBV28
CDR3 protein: ASSLYPSSGTRYEQY